Sequencing of this T cell receptor beta chain was carried out in a study of blood T cell repertoires in COVID-19. For the study at large: PBMCs, B-cell-depleted T cells, or T cells were the source of the cDNA or gDNA that made up the material.

Sequencing was performed with immunoSEQ multiplex PCR; in TCRdb, only in-frame clones are kept and a portion is missing. The table has about 140,000 clones, less than 85% seen once. Those enrolled, adults aged roughly 18 to 95 years, came from around 24 US areas. CDR1 is GTSNPN and CDR2 is SVGIG in the germline V gene (reference sequence). CDR3 length: 15 amino acids. Trimming removed 0 bases at V and 4 bases at J, with 12 bases between. The V gene is TRBV30, the J gene TRBJ1-4, with D possibly being TRBD1 (5 bases). The sample consisted of PBMCs or T cells enriched from blood (not recorded which). This TCR came from a woman aged 18-29 years who had been exposed to COVID-19. The CDR3 here is CAWSVWGGGNEKLFF. The CDR3 coding sequence is TGTGCCTGGAGTGTATGGGGGGGTGGTAATGAAAAACTGTTTTTT.